This entry concerns a single T cell receptor beta chain. There is no known antigen for this receptor. Base qualities are not recorded, but no much larger clone differs from it by a single base. The source of the sample is a study of OX40 agonist ivuxolimab in advanced cancers. In terms of the full investigation: Ivuxolimab was an agonistic, fully human IgG2 monoclonal antibody directed against OX40 (CD134), a costimulatory receptor. Intravenous ivuxolimab was administered to patients every 2 weeks at six dose levels: 0.01, 0.1, 0.3, 1.5, 3 and 10 mg/kg. Among the 52 dose-escalation patients, about 20 had hepatocellular carcinoma, 15 or so melanoma, 9 renal cell carcinoma and 9 head and neck cancer. The dose-escalation cohort was 82.7% male with a mean age of around 62 years, ranging from roughly 20 to 80. Prior anti-PD-1, anti-PD-L1 or anti-CTLA-4 therapy was permitted, and roughly two fifths of dose-escalation patients had received checkpoint inhibitors. Partial responses occurred in three dose-escalation patients, of whom one had hepatocellular carcinoma and two had cutaneous melanoma. The point of sequencing TCRbeta in the periphery was to test whether ivuxolimab changed TCR sequence diversity and drove clonal T-cell expansion. The monotherapy dose-escalation portion (N of about 57 patients) of the phase I ivuxolimab trial is reported in the paper. The full study reports these points: At doses of 0.1 to 3.0 mg/kg, clonal expansion of both CD4+ and CD8+ T cells in blood was seen between baseline and week 6. In the 0.1-3.0 mg/kg groups, partial responders were among the patients with the lowest normalized peripheral clonal expansion, particularly in CD8+ T cells. Low levels of normalized T-cell clonal expansion were also seen in some patients who did not respond. On average, CD8+ T cells showed more expanded clones than CD4+ T cells after ivuxolimab. Antigen specificity was not determined for the clonally expanded peripheral T cells.

To sequence the TCRbeta CDR3 region, genomic DNA was isolated from the sorted cells. The immunoSEQ Assay was used to sequence the TCRbeta CDR3 regions. Here the immuneACCESS table is served through TCRdb, limited to in-frame sequences with V and J called. Missing clones are a known gap in these copies; in checked studies unresolved V genes cover under half, and the rest lacks a known reason. This sample lists over 90,000 clones; around 87% were detected once. The ten top clones hold about 0.16% of the sample. V is shortened by 5 bases, J by 7 bases, and the region joining them spans 26 bases. Its CDR3 holds 18 amino acids, cysteine through phenylalanine. Just CDR3 DNA is preserved here, 54 bases in frame from base 1. Taken from the germline V gene (reference sequence), the CDR1 and CDR2 loops are WNHNN and SYGVQD. Patients with a history of autoimmune disease or receiving systemic immunosuppression were excluded from the trial. Peripheral blood for TCR sequencing was collected from all dose cohorts at baseline, on cycle 4 day 1, and on cycle 7 day 1. The samples were taken from a phase I, first-in-human, multicenter, open-label dose-escalation trial of ivuxolimab. Adults with locally advanced or metastatic melanoma, renal cell carcinoma, hepatocellular carcinoma or head and neck squamous cell carcinoma were enrolled in the trial. Before TCR sequencing, CD4+ and CD8+ T cells were separately sorted from peripheral blood.

The source of this sequence is an adult with an advanced solid tumor such as melanoma, head and neck, liver or kidney cancer. Here the sequenced sample was CD4+ or CD8+ T cells sorted from blood, taken in a trial of the OX40 agonist ivuxolimab. The V and J genes are TRBV10-1 and TRBJ1-4; the D gene lacks a confident call. The DNA sequence is as follows: TGCGCCAGCAGTAGCTTTATGGACGTATTGAAAGAGTGTGAAAAACTGTTTTTT. Translated, this is CASSSFMDVLKECEKLFF.